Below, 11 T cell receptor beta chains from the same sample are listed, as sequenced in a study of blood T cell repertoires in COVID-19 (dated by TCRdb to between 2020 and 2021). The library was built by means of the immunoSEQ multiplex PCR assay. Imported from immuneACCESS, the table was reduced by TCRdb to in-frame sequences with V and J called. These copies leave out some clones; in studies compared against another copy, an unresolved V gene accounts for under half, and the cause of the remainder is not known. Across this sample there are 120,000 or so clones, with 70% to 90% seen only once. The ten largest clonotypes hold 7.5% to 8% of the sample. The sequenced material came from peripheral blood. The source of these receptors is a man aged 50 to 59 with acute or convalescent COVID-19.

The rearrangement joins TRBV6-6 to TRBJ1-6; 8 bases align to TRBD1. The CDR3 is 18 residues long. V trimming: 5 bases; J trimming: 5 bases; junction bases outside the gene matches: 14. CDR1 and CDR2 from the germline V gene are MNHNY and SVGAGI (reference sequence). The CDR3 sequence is CASSQYRGTGSDNSPLHF. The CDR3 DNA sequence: TGTGCCAGCAGTCAATACAGGGGGACCGGATCAGATAATTCACCCCTCCACTTT.

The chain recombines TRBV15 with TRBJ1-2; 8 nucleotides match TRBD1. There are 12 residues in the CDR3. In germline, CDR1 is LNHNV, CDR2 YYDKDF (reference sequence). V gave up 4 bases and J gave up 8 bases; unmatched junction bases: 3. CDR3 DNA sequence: TGTGCCACCAGCAACAGGGGGTGGGGCTACACCTTC. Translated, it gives CATSNRGWGYTF.

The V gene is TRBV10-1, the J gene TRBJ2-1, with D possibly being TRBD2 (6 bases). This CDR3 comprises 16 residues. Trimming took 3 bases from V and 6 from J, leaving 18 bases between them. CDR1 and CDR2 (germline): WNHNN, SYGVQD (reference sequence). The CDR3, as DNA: TGCGCCAGCAGTGACCCCGGGAGTCATGATTCCAATGAGCAGTTCTTC. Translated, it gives CASSDPGSHDSNEQFF.

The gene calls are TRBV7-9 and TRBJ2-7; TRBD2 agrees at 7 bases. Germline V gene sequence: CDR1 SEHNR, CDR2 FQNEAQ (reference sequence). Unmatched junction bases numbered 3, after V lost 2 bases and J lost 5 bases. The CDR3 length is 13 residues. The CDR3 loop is CASSLTSADEQYF. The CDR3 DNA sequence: TGTGCCAGCAGCTTAACTAGCGCCGACGAGCAGTACTTC.

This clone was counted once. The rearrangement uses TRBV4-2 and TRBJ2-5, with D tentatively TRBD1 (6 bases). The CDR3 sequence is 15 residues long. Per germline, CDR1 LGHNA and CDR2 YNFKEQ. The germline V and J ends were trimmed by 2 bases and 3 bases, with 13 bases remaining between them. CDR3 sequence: CASSQRGGTKETQYF. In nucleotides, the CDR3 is TGTGCCAGCAGCCAAAGAGGGGGAACTAAAGAGACCCAGTACTTC.

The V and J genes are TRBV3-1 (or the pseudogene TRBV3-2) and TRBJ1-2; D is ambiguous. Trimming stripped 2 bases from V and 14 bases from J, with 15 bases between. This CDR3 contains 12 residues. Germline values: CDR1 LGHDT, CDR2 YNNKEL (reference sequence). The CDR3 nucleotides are TGTGCCAGCAGCCAATTAGATCAAGGGAGGACCTTC. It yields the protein CASSQLDQGRTF.

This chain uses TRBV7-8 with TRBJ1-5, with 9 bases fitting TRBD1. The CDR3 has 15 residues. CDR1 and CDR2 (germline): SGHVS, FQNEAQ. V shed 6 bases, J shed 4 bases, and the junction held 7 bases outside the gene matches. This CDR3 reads CASRPGQGRNQPQHF. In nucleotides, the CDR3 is TGTGCCAGCAGGCCGGGACAGGGAAGAAATCAGCCCCAGCATTTT.

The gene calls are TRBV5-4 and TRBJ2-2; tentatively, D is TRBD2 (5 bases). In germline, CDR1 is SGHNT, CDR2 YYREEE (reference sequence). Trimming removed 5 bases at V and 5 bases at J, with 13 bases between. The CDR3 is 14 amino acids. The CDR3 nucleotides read TGTGCCAGCAGTCGCAGTAGCGTGACCGGGGAGCTGTTTTTT. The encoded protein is CASSRSSVTGELFF.

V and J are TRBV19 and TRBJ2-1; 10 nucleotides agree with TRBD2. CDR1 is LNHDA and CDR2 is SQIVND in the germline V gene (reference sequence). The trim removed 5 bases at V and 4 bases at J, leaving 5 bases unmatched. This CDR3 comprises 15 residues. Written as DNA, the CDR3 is TGTGCCAGTAGTCCCCGGACTAGCGGTTACAATGAGCAGTTCTTC. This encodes CASSPRTSGYNEQFF.

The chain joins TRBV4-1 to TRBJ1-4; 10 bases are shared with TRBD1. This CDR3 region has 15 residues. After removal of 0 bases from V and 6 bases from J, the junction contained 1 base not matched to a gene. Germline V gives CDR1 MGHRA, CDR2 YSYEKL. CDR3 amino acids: CASSQEGQGYEKLFF. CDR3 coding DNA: TGCGCCAGCAGCCAAGAGGGACAGGGGTATGAAAAACTGTTTTTT.

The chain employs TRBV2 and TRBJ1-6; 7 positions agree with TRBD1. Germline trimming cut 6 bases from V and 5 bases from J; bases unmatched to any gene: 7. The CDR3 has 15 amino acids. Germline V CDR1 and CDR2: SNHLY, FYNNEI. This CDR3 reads CASSTGQFNNSPLHF. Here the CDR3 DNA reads TGTGCCAGCAGCACGGGACAGTTTAATAATTCACCCCTCCACTTT.